The next 29 T cell receptor beta chains were all read from a single sample in a study of technical replicates of blood from a handful of donors. The protocol was immunoSEQ multiplex PCR, while the TCRdb copy is restricted to in-frame clones and leaves out a portion. This sample has tens of thousands of clones, with approximately 95% found just once. The sequenced material came from T cells isolated from PBMCs. These receptors all come from a human donor in good health.

The chain joins TRBV4-3 to TRBJ2-2; D gene ambiguous. Deletions cut 5 bases from V and 0 bases from J, with 7 bases between. The CDR3 length is 14 residues. Germline V CDR1 and CDR2: LGHNA, YSLEER. DNA of the CDR3: TGCGCCAGCAGCGCGGTAGCGAACACCGGGGAGCTGTTTTTT. It encodes CASSAVANTGELFF.

This clone has just one count. The V and J genes are TRBV9 and TRBJ2-2, with D perhaps matching TRBD2 (5 bases). Germline CDR1 reads SGDLS; CDR2 reads YYNGEE. V was clipped by 0 bases and J by 5 bases, with 17 bases between them. The CDR3 contains 17 residues. This CDR3 is CASSVESRGPRTGELFF. As DNA, the CDR3 is TGTGCCAGCAGCGTAGAGTCGCGAGGGCCTCGAACCGGGGAGCTGTTTTTT.

Remarks on this clone: Other nucleotide sequences in the sample specify the same CDR3. J is TRBJ2-1 and V is TRBV27; D is possibly TRBD2 (5 bases). Germline-derived CDR1 and CDR2 are MNHEY and SMNVEV (reference sequence). Trimming stripped 2 bases from V and 7 bases from J, with 6 bases between. The CDR3 extends over 12 amino acids. The CDR3 nucleotides are TGTGCCAGCAGTTTAAGGAGGAATGAGCAGTTCTTC. Its protein product is CASSLRRNEQFF.

The count of this clone is one. V and J are TRBV19 and TRBJ1-1; 9 nucleotides match TRBD1. The CDR3 contains 13 residues. Losses at the gene ends were 4 bases for V and 7 bases for J; bases not matched to a gene: 4. CDR1 LNHDA and CDR2 SQIVND come from the germline V gene (reference sequence). The CDR3 DNA reads as TGTGCCAGTAGTAAACAGGGGGCCGTTGAAGCTTTCTTT. It specifies CASSKQGAVEAFF.

The gene calls are TRBV6-5 and TRBJ2-1, with TRBD2 matching 7 bases. The CDR3 runs 16 residues. V was clipped by 0 bases and J by 8 bases; unmatched bases: 10. CDR1 MNHEY and CDR2 SVGAGI come from the germline V gene. In DNA form, the CDR3 reads TGTGCCAGCAGTTACTCAGTTGGGGAGCGGGAAGATGAGCAGTTCTTC. It specifies CASSYSVGEREDEQFF.

The chain joins TRBV19 to TRBJ1-5, with TRBD1 as a possible D gene (6 bases). The germline V gene has CDR1 LNHDA and CDR2 SQIVND (reference sequence). The CDR3 is 13 amino acids. The V end was cut by 7 bases, the J end by 7 bases, with 14 bases between. CDR3 nucleotides: TGTGCCAGTACCATGTGGGGGCAGCAGCCCCAGCATTTT. This gives the protein CASTMWGQQPQHF.

The chain links TRBV20-1 to TRBJ1-4; D is ambiguous. This CDR3 comprises 11 residues. CDR1 and CDR2 (germline): DFQATT, SNEGSKA (reference sequence). Between the trimmed V and J ends, which lost 5 bases and 8 bases, there was a span of 9 bases. In DNA form, the CDR3 reads TGCAGTGCTGTCACATGGGAAAAACTGTTTTTT. Residues: CSAVTWEKLFF.

J is TRBJ2-3 and V is TRBV30; 10 nucleotides align to TRBD2. Germline V gene data show CDR1 as GTSNPN and CDR2 as SVGIG (reference sequence). Trimming took 4 bases from V and 0 from J; bases not matched to a gene: 4. The CDR3 totals 15 residues. CDR3 DNA: TGTGCCTGGACCCCGACTAGCGGGAGCACAGATACGCAGTATTTT. Protein sequence: CAWTPTSGSTDTQYF.

The V gene is TRBV6-5, the J gene TRBJ2-5; D possibly corresponds to TRBD1 (5 bases). Germline V gene lookup returns CDR1 MNHEY and CDR2 SVGAGI. Trimming took off 6 bases at V and 3 bases at J, with 17 bases between the two ends. This CDR3 comprises 15 residues. This CDR3 reads CASSISLGAKETQYF. The CDR3 DNA follows: TGTGCCAGCAGCATTAGCCTAGGGGCCAAAGAGACCCAGTACTTC.

The V and J genes are TRBV7-8 and TRBJ2-1, with D maybe TRBD2 (5 bases). V lost 4 bases and J lost 7, with 29 bases in between. Germline V gene data show CDR1 as SGHVS and CDR2 as FQNEAQ. The CDR3 has 19 amino acids. The CDR3, as DNA: TGTGCCAGCAGCTCAGTGGAGATAGGCGAGCGGAGGTGGTCAAATGAGCAGTTCTTC. Its protein is CASSSVEIGERRWSNEQFF.

V is TRBV11-3 and J is TRBJ2-3; D gene unclear. The ends were cut back, 1 base at V and 7 bases at J, with 6 bases in the middle. Per the germline V gene, CDR1 is SGHNT and CDR2 is YENEEA. The CDR3 is made up of 12 amino acids. The chain's CDR3 is CASSLGYNTQYF. As DNA, the CDR3 is TGTGCCAGCAGCTTAGGTTACAATACGCAGTATTTT.

The CDR3 DNA sequence: TGCGCCAGCAGCCAAGCTAGACAGCCGGACTATGGCTACACCTTC. Amino acid sequence: CASSQARQPDYGYTF. V is TRBV4-3 and J is TRBJ1-2; tentative D call: TRBD1 (5 bases). The CDR3 has 15 residues. Trimming took 1 base from V and 3 from J, leaving 12 bases between them. Germline V lookup: CDR1 LGHNA, CDR2 YSLEER.

The rearrangement joins TRBV6-5 to TRBJ2-7; 7 bases are shared with TRBD2. Trimming cost V 0 bases and J 2 bases; bases outside gene matches: 7. This CDR3 is built from 16 residues. CDR1 is MNHEY, CDR2 SVGAGI, per germline. The CDR3 is CASSYSTGEGAYEQYF. The CDR3 DNA follows: TGTGCCAGCAGTTACTCGACGGGGGAGGGAGCCTACGAGCAGTACTTC.

The chain has TRBV10-1 and TRBJ2-2; D not certain. CDR1 is WNHNN and CDR2 is SYGVQD in the germline V gene (reference sequence). Trimming pared 4 bases from V and 5 bases from J, leaving 8 bases between. The CDR3 spans 13 residues. Written as DNA, the CDR3 is TGCGCCAGCAGTGTAACATTAACCGGGGAGCTGTTTTTT. This gives the protein CASSVTLTGELFF.

The gene calls are TRBV4-3 and TRBJ1-1, with 9 bases identical to TRBD1. This CDR3 is built from 14 residues. Germline-derived CDR1 and CDR2 are LGHNA and YSLEER. J gave up 5 bases and V 1 base, and 2 bases lay outside the gene matches. Written as DNA, the CDR3 is TGCGCCAGCAGCCAAGTGGGACAGGGAACTGAAGCTTTCTTT. This codes for CASSQVGQGTEAFF.

Only one count was recorded for this clone. The V gene is TRBV14, the J gene TRBJ2-1; TRBD2 matches 9 bases. This CDR3 contains 16 residues. CDR1 and CDR2 from the germline V gene are SGHDN and FVKESK. V was clipped by 2 bases and J by 0 bases; unmatched bases: 2. The CDR3 loop reads CASSQWTSASYNEQFF. The CDR3 DNA follows: TGTGCCAGCAGCCAATGGACTAGCGCCTCCTACAATGAGCAGTTCTTC.

The chain employs TRBV6-5 and TRBJ2-7; D gene ambiguous. Trimming took off 0 bases at V and 3 bases at J, with 15 bases between the two ends. Germline CDR1 is MNHEY and CDR2 is SVGAGI. The CDR3 covers 16 residues. CDR3 bases: TGTGCCAGCAGTTACTCGAACCCGAACTCATTCTACGAGCAGTACTTC. Its protein product is CASSYSNPNSFYEQYF.

This clone was counted once. This chain joins TRBV19 and TRBJ2-1, with 9 bases aligning to TRBD2. This CDR3 is 15 amino acids long. Germline values: CDR1 LNHDA, CDR2 SQIVND (reference sequence). Unmatched junction bases numbered 3, after V lost 1 base and J lost 5 bases. The CDR3 region is CASSIASGVDNEQFF. The CDR3 DNA is TGTGCCAGTAGTATAGCTAGCGGGGTAGACAATGAGCAGTTCTTC.

The rearrangement links TRBV10-1 to TRBJ1-1; no definite D call. V lost 2 bases to trimming and J lost 1 base, with 8 bases between them. Germline V gene sequence: CDR1 WNHNN, CDR2 SYGVQD (reference sequence). The CDR3 has 14 residues. CDR3 amino acids: CASSEDQQNTEAFF. In DNA form, the CDR3 reads TGCGCCAGCAGTGAGGATCAACAGAACACTGAAGCTTTCTTT.

The chain employs TRBV27 and TRBJ1-2, with D tentatively TRBD1 (6 bases). V lost 7 bases, J lost 3 bases, and 12 bases lay in between. Germline CDR1 reads MNHEY; CDR2 reads SMNVEV (reference sequence). The CDR3 runs to 13 residues. CDR3 nucleotide sequence: TGTGCCAGCACTTGGGGGCGAGACTATGGCTACACCTTC. It translates to CASTWGRDYGYTF.

The J gene is TRBJ2-7, the V gene TRBV30; 10 nucleotides match TRBD1. The CDR3 has 12 amino acids. Germline lookup yields CDR1 GTSNPN and CDR2 SVGIG (reference sequence). Trimming at V came to 7 bases and at J to 4 bases, leaving 4 bases not matched to a gene. The CDR3, as DNA: TGTGCCTCCGGACAGGGGGTATACGAGCAGTACTTC. Protein product: CASGQGVYEQYF.

This chain links TRBV9 with TRBJ1-5; possible D gene TRBD1, 5 bases. The germline gives CDR1 SGDLS, CDR2 YYNGEE. Trimming took off 0 bases at V and 4 bases at J, with 11 bases between the two ends. The CDR3 totals 15 residues. The CDR3 loop is CASSVEATDNQPQHF. The DNA of the CDR3 is TGTGCCAGCAGCGTAGAGGCGACAGATAATCAGCCCCAGCATTTT.

The chain joins TRBV6-1 to TRBJ2-7; D is undetermined. Germline assignment: CDR1 MNHNS and CDR2 SASEGT. The CDR3 contains 13 residues. Trimming cost V 5 bases and J 0 bases, with 8 bases left between them. The CDR3 loop is CASSPRSSYEQYF. The CDR3 coding sequence is TGTGCCAGCAGTCCTAGGAGCTCCTACGAGCAGTACTTC.

This clone appeared a few times. The DNA of the CDR3 is TGTGCCAGCTCACAGGGACAGATGAACACTGAAGCTTTCTTT. Translation: CASSQGQMNTEAFF. This sequence joins TRBV18 and TRBJ1-1, with 7 positions matching TRBD1. The length of the CDR3 is 14 residues. Germline trimming cut 4 bases from V and 0 bases from J; bases unmatched to any gene: 2. Germline values: CDR1 KGHSH, CDR2 LQKENI.

This clone was seen just once. The chain is built from TRBV19 and TRBJ1-4; TRBD1 matches at 9 bases. The germline gives CDR1 LNHDA, CDR2 SQIVND (reference sequence). Trimming at V came to 10 bases and at J to 7 bases, leaving 4 bases not matched to a gene. The CDR3 has 12 amino acids. CDR3 loop: CATGDRAEKLFF. DNA of the CDR3: TGTGCCACCGGGGACAGGGCTGAAAAACTGTTTTTT.

The chain uses TRBV5-5 and TRBJ2-1; TRBD2 aligns across 8 bases. From germline, CDR1 is SGHKS and CDR2 YYEKEE (reference sequence). CDR3 length equals 14 residues. V shed 2 bases, J shed 4 bases, and the junction held 2 bases outside the gene matches. CDR3 loop: CASSFRGGYNEQFF. In DNA form, the CDR3 reads TGTGCCAGCAGCTTCCGGGGGGGGTACAATGAGCAGTTCTTC.

The chain carries TRBV30 and TRBJ1-1; D possibly corresponds to TRBD1 (6 bases). Germline V CDR1 and CDR2: GTSNPN, SVGIG (reference sequence). The CDR3 runs to 12 residues. Trimming removed 2 bases from V and 10 bases from J, with 14 bases in between. CDR3 sequence reads: CAWSLEGVGAFF. The DNA of the CDR3 is TGTGCCTGGAGTCTTGAGGGGGTTGGAGCTTTCTTT.

The chain couples TRBV4-3 to TRBJ2-7; 13 nucleotides line up with TRBD2. The V gene end was trimmed by 0 bases and the J gene end by 6 bases; junction bases not matched to a gene: 2. The CDR3 contains 15 residues. The germline V gene encodes CDR1 LGHNA and CDR2 YSLEER. DNA of the CDR3: TGCGCCAGCAGCCAAGAACTAGCGGGAGGGCTCGAGCAGTACTTC. Encoded protein: CASSQELAGGLEQYF.

The genes are TRBV2 and TRBJ2-7; the D gene is possibly TRBD2 (6 bases). The V end lost 6 bases, the J end lost 3 bases, and 12 bases lay between the germline ends. Germline CDR1 reads SNHLY; CDR2 reads FYNNEI. This CDR3 contains 13 residues. CDR3 nucleotides: TGTGCCAGCAGGGTGACTAGTAGCTACGAGCAGTACTTC. Translating gives CASRVTSSYEQYF.